These T cell receptor beta chains were read from a single sample in a study of sequential checkpoint blockade in melanoma. The repertoire was sequenced with immunoSEQ multiplex PCR; TCRdb's copy has only in-frame clones and lacks some. The data hold tens of thousands of clones, with about 89% observed a single time. Source: CD8+ T cells sorted from blood (inferred from file names), taken from a patient given nivolumab and ipilimumab in sequence. The origin of the receptors is a human donor with melanoma. Each CDR3 is given with its conserved first and last residue. A D gene is named only where the DNA matches it firmly. Clone size is not always given. Where it is, it says once, few, many or a class for expanded clones.

TRBV25-1	.	.	TRBJ2-5	TGTGCCAGCAGTGATATGGCCGTACAGGCCCAAGAGACCCAGTACTTC	CASSDMAVQAQETQYF
TRBV6-1	.	.	TRBJ1-3	TGTGCCAGCAGAGCTCAGGTCCTCTCTGGAAACACCATATATTTT	CASRAQVLSGNTIYF
TRBV6-5	.	.	TRBJ2-7	TGTGCCAGCCGGGACTCAAGATACGAGCAGTACTTC	CASRDSRYEQYF
TRBV5-1	.	.	TRBJ2-2	TGCGCCAGCAGCTTGGTTAGCCCGAACACCGGGGAGCTGTTTTTT	CASSLVSPNTGELFF
TRBV30	.	.	TRBJ2-3	TGTGCCTGGACCCTGGGGGGACGCACAGATACGCAGTATTTT	CAWTLGGRTDTQYF
TRBV9	.	.	TRBJ2-7	TGTGCCAGCAGCGTAGCGCCGAGCTCCTACGAGCAGTACTTC	CASSVAPSSYEQYF
TRBV6-5	.	.	TRBJ2-1	TGTGCCAGCAGAGGGGGGGTCTCCTACAATGAGCAGTTCTTC	CASRGGVSYNEQFF
TRBV5-5	.	.	TRBJ1-1	TGTGCCAGCTTATCGCGCCCCATGAACACTGAAGCTTTCTTT	CASLSRPMNTEAFF
TRBV27	.	.	TRBJ2-1	TGTGCCAGCAGTTCCCCCGGGACTGGGGACAATGAGCAGTTCTTC	CASSSPGTGDNEQFF
TRBV7-9	few	.	TRBJ1-2	TGTGCCAGCAGTATTTACATCCTTGAAGCTAACTATGGCTACACCTTC	CASSIYILEANYGYTF
TRBV28	.	.	TRBJ1-1	TGTGCCAGCAACTCCGGGGGTATCGAAGCTTTCTTT	CASNSGGIEAFF
TRBV30	.	TRBD2	TRBJ2-7	TGTGCCTGGAATATAGCGGGGAAGAGCTACGAGCAGTACTTC	CAWNIAGKSYEQYF
TRBV9	once	TRBD2	TRBJ2-1	TGTGCCAGCAGCGTAGTGGGACTAGCGGACTACAATGAGCAGTTCTTC	CASSVVGLADYNEQFF
TRBV27	.	TRBD2	TRBJ2-1	TGTGCCAGCAGTGGGACTAGCGGGGGGGTTAAGGCCCGTTCCTACAATGAGCAGTTCTTC	CASSGTSGGVKARSYNEQFF
TRBV9	.	TRBD2	TRBJ2-2	TGTGCCAGCAGCGCTTGGAGCGGGAGTCGAGCCGGGGAGCTGTTTTTT	CASSAWSGSRAGELFF
TRBV28	once	TRBD1	TRBJ1-1	TGTGCCAGCAGTCCGATAGAGCCAGGGACAGGGCCAGTTGAAGCTTTCTTT	CASSPIEPGTGPVEAFF
TRBV4-1	.	.	TRBJ2-2	TGCGCCAGCAGCCAAGATCCAGGCCCGAACACCGGGGAGCTGTTTTTT	CASSQDPGPNTGELFF
TRBV27	.	.	TRBJ2-1	TGTGCCAGCAGTCCGGGGGACTCGTGGAATGAGCAGTTCTTC	CASSPGDSWNEQFF
TRBV13	.	.	TRBJ2-1	TGTGCCAGCAGCCCAAGCGGAAAGAGCTACAATGAGCAGTTCTTC	CASSPSGKSYNEQFF
TRBV5-6	.	TRBD2	TRBJ2-3	TGTGCCAGCAAGCCGGGACTAGCGGGCACAGATACGCAGTATTTT	CASKPGLAGTDTQYF
TRBV5-4	.	.	TRBJ2-1	TGTGCCAGCAGCTTGGAGGGGGGGGGCGATGAGCAGTTCTTC	CASSLEGGGDEQFF
TRBV5-5	.	.	TRBJ2-3	TGTGCCAGCGCTCCGGAGACAGATACGCAGTATTTT	CASAPETDTQYF
TRBV9	.	TRBD1	TRBJ1-1	TGTGCCAGCAGCCCCATGGACAGGCCGAGCACTGAAGCTTTCTTT	CASSPMDRPSTEAFF
TRBV13	.	.	TRBJ1-1	TGTGCCAGCAGCTTAGCCGGGGAAAACACTGAAGCTTTCTTT	CASSLAGENTEAFF
TRBV2	.	.	TRBJ2-5	TGTGCCAGCAGTGACCCCCCCTTAGGGGGAGGGCCACGGGAGACCCAGTACTTC	CASSDPPLGGGPRETQYF
TRBV4-3	.	TRBD1	TRBJ2-7	TGCGCCAGCAGCCAAGACGGACAGGGTCCGGAGCAGTACTTC	CASSQDGQGPEQYF
TRBV4-3	few	TRBD1	TRBJ1-3	TGCGCCAGCAGCCAAGACGGGGACAGCTCTGGAAACACCATATATTTT	CASSQDGDSSGNTIYF
TRBV5-6	.	.	TRBJ2-1	TGTGCCAGCAGCTTGGACACCTACAATGAGCAGTTCTTC	CASSLDTYNEQFF
TRBV5-6	.	.	TRBJ1-1	TGTGCCAGCAGCTTGGGTCACGGGACTAAAGCTTTCTTT	CASSLGHGTKAFF
TRBV4-1	once	.	TRBJ1-2	TGCGCCAGCAGCCAGGGACTGGATGGCTACACCTTC	CASSQGLDGYTF
TRBV19	few	TRBD1	TRBJ1-5	TGTGCCAGTAGTATACAGGGGGTTAGGCAGCCCCAGCATTTT	CASSIQGVRQPQHF
TRBV25-1	.	.	TRBJ1-1	TGTGCCAGCAAGCCCGGAGCCCTCGGAGAAGCTTTCTTT	CASKPGALGEAFF
TRBV10-3	.	.	TRBJ1-1	TGTGCCATCAGACGGCCGGGGGACACTGAAGCTTTCTTT	CAIRRPGDTEAFF
TRBV7-9	.	.	TRBJ1-5	TGTGCCAGCAGCTTATGGATAGGGGGACACAATCAGCCCCAGCATTTT	CASSLWIGGHNQPQHF
TRBV4-3	once	.	TRBJ2-7	TGCGCCAGCAGCCAAGATCAGGGGTTCTCCTACGAGCAGTACTTC	CASSQDQGFSYEQYF
TRBV6-5	.	TRBD1	TRBJ1-2	TGTGCCAGCAGGGGGACAGGGAACTATGGCTACACCTTC	CASRGTGNYGYTF
TRBV6-6	.	TRBD2	TRBJ2-5	TGTGCCAGCAGTTACTCTTTCGGGGGGCAAGAGACCCAGTACTTC	CASSYSFGGQETQYF
TRBV13	.	TRBD2	TRBJ2-1	TGTGCCAGCAGCTTAGAACTAGCGGGGGACAATGAGCAGTTCTTC	CASSLELAGDNEQFF
TRBV19	.	.	TRBJ1-1	TGTGCCAGTAGGGAGGAGCAACAGGGTAACACTGAAGCTTTCTTT	CASREEQQGNTEAFF
TRBV2	.	.	TRBJ2-5	TGTGCCAGCAGTGAAGTATGGCAGGATCCCCAAGAGACCCAGTACTTC	CASSEVWQDPQETQYF
TRBV2	.	TRBD1	TRBJ2-2	TGTGCCAGCAGTGAGGGGGACAGGGGTATCACCGGGGAGCTGTTTTTT	CASSEGDRGITGELFF
TRBV12-2	.	.	TRBJ1-2	.	CASPWGSGTGHYGYTF